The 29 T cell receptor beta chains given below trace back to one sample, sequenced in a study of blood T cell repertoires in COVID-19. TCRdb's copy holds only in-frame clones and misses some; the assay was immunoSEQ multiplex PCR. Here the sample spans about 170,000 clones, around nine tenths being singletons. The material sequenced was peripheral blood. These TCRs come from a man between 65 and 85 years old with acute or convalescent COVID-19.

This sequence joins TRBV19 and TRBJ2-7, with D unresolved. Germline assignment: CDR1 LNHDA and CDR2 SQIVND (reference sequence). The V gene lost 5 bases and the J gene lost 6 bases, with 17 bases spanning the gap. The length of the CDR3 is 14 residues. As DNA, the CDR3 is TGTGCCAGTAGTTTGACCAATTTCCAGGTCGAGCAGTACTTC. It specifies CASSLTNFQVEQYF.

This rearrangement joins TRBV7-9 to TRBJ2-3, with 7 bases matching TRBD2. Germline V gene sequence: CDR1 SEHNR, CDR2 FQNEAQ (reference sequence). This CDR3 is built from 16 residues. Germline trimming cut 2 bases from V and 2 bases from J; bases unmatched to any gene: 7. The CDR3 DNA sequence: TGTGCCAGCAGCTTACGAAGGAGCGGGGCCACAGATACGCAGTATTTT. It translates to CASSLRRSGATDTQYF.

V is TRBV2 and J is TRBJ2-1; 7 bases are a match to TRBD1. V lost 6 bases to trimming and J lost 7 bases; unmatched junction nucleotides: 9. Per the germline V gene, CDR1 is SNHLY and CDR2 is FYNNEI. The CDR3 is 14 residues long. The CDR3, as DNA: TGTGCCAGCAGCGGAGACAGGGTAGGGAATGAGCAGTTCTTC. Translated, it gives CASSGDRVGNEQFF.

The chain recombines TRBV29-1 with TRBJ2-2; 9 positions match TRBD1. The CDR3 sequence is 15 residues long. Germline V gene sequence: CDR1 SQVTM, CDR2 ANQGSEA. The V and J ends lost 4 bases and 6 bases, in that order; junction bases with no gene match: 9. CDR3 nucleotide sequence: TGCAGCGTTGTTATGGACAGGGGCATTTCCGGGGAGCTGTTTTTT. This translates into CSVVMDRGISGELFF.

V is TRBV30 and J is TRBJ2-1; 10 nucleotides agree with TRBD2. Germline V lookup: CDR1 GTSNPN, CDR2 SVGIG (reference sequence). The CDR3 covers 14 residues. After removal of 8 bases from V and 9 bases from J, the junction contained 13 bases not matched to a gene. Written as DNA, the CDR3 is TGTGCCCGTAAGATAACTAGCGGGACGAGTGAGCAGTTCTTC. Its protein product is CARKITSGTSEQFF.

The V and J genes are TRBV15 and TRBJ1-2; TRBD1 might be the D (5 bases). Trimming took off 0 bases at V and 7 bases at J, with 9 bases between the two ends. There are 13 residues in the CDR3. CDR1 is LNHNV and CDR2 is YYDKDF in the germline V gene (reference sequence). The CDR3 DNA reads TGTGCCACCAGCAGAGATGACAGACGTGGCTACACCTTC. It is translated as CATSRDDRRGYTF. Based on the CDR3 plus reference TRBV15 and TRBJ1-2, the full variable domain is DAMVIQNPRYQVTQFGKPVTLSCSQTLNHNVMYWYQQKSSQAPKLLFHYYDKDFNNEADTPDNFQSRRPNTSFCFLDIRSPGLGDTAMYLCATSRDDRRGYTFGSGTRLTVV.

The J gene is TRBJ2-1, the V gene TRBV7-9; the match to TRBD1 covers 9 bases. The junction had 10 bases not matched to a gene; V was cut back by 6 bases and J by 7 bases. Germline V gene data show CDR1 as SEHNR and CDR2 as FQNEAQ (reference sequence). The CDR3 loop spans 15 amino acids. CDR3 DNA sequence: TGTGCCAGCAGATTCACAGGGGGCGGGGGAAATGAGCAGTTCTTC. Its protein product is CASRFTGGGGNEQFF.

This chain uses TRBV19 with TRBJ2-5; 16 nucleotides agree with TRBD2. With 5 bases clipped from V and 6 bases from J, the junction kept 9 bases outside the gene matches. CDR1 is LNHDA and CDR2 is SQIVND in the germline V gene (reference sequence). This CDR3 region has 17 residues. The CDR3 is CASSDPGTSGGVKTQYF. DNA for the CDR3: TGTGCCAGTAGTGACCCGGGGACTAGCGGGGGGGTGAAGACCCAGTACTTC. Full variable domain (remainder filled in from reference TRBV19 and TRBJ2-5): DGGITQSPKYLFRKEGQNVTLSCEQNLNHDAMYWYRQDPGQGLRLIYYSQIVNDFQKGDIAEGYSVSREKKESFPLTVTSAQKNPTAFYLCASSDPGTSGGVKTQYFGPGTRLLVL.

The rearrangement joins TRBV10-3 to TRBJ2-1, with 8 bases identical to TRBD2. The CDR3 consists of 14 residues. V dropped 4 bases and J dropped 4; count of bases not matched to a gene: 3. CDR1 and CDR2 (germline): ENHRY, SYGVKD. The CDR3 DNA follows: TGTGCCATCAGTGTTAGCGGGGCATACAATGAGCAGTTCTTC. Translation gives CAISVSGAYNEQFF.

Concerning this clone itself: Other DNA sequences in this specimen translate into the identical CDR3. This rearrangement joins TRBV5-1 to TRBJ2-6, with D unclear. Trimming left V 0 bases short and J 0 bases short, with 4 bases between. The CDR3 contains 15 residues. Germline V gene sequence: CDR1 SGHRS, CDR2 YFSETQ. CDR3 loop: CASSLGASGANVLTF. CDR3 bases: TGCGCCAGCAGCTTGGGAGCCTCTGGGGCCAACGTCCTGACTTTC.

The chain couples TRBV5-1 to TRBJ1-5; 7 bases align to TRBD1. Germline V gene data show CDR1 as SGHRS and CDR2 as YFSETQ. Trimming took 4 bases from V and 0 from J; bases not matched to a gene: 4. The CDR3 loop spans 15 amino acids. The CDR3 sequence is CASSPTGPSNQPQHF. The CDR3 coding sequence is TGCGCCAGCAGCCCGACAGGGCCTAGCAATCAGCCCCAGCATTTT. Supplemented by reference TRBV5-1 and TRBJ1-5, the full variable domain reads KAGVTQTPRYLIKTRGQQVTLSCSPISGHRSVSWYQQTPGQGLQFLFEYFSETQRNKGNFPGRFSGRQFSNSRSEMNVSTLELGDSALYLCASSPTGPSNQPQHFGDGTRLSIL.

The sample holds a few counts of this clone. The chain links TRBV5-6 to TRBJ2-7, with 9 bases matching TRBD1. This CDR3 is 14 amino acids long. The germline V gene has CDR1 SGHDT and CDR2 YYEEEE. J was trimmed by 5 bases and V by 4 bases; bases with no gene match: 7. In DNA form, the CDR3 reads TGTGCCAGCAGCAACCGGGACAGGGTGCACGAGCAGTACTTC. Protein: CASSNRDRVHEQYF.

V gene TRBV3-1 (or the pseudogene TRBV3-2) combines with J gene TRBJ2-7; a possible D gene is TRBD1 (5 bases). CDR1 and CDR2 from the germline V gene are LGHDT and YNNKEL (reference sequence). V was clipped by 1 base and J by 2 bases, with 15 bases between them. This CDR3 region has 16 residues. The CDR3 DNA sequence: TGTGCCAGCAGCCAAGTAGGCAGGGAAAGCACCTACGAGCAGTACTTC. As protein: CASSQVGRESTYEQYF.

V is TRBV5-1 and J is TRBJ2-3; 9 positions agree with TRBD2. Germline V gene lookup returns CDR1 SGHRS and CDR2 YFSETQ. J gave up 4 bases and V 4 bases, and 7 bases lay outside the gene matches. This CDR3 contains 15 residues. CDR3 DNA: TGCGCCAGCAGCCTTAGCGGGAGAGGCCCAGATACGCAGTATTTT. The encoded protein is CASSLSGRGPDTQYF.

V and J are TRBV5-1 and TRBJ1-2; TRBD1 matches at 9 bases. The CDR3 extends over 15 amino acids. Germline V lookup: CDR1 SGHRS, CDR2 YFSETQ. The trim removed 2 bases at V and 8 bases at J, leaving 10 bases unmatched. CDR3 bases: TGCGCCAGCAGCTTCGGACGGGACAGGGTAGTAGGCTACACCTTC. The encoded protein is CASSFGRDRVVGYTF.

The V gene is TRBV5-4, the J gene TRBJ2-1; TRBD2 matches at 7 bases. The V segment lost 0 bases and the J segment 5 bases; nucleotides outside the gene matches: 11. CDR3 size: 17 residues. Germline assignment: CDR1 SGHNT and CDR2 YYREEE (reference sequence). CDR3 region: CASSLGWGQRGDNEQFF. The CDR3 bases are TGTGCCAGCAGCTTGGGGTGGGGCCAGCGGGGCGACAATGAGCAGTTCTTC.

CDR3 residues: CASSIQGSLDYGYTF. In DNA, the CDR3 is TGTGCCAGTAGTATACAGGGGTCCCTTGACTATGGCTACACCTTC. The genes are TRBV19 and TRBJ1-2; tentative D call: TRBD1 (6 bases). Germline CDR1 reads LNHDA; CDR2 reads SQIVND (reference sequence). V shed 2 bases and J shed 3 bases, with 13 bases lying between them. The CDR3 has 15 residues. Drawing the rest from reference TRBV19 and TRBJ1-2, the complete variable domain is DGGITQSPKYLFRKEGQNVTLSCEQNLNHDAMYWYRQDPGQGLRLIYYSQIVNDFQKGDIAEGYSVSREKKESFPLTVTSAQKNPTAFYLCASSIQGSLDYGYTFGSGTRLTVV.

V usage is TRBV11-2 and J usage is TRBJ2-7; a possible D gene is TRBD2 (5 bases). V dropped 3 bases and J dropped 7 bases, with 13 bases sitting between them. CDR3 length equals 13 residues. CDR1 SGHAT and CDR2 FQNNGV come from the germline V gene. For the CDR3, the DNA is TGTGCCAGCAGCTTGGACTCCTTACGGGAGCAGTACTTC. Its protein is CASSLDSLREQYF.

In DNA form, the CDR3 reads TGTGCCAGCAGCTTAAGGGGGGACAGCTCCTACGAGCAGTACTTC. Encoded protein: CASSLRGDSSYEQYF. The rearrangement joins TRBV7-6 to TRBJ2-7, with D maybe TRBD1 (7 bases). V gave up 2 bases and J gave up 0 bases, with 11 bases separating them. The CDR3 is 15 amino acids. Germline CDR1 is SGHVS and CDR2 is FNYEAQ. The full variable domain, with the rest looked up from reference TRBV7-6 and TRBJ2-7, is GAGVSQSPRYKVTKRGQDVALRCDPISGHVSLYWYRQALGQGPEFLTYFNYEAQQDKSGLPNDRFSAERPEGSISTLTIQRTEQRDSAMYRCASSLRGDSSYEQYFGPGTRLTVT.

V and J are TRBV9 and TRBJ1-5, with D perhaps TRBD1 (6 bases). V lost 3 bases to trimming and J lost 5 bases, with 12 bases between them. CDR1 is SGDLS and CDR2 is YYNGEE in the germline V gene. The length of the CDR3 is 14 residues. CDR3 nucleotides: TGTGCCAGCAGCGCCGATGGGGGCCATCAGCCCCAGCATTTT. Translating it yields CASSADGGHQPQHF.

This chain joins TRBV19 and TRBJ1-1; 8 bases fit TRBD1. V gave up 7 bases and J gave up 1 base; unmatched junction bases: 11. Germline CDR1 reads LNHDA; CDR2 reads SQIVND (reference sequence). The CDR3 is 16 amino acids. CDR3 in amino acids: CASTPRGPTANTEAFF. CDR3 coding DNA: TGTGCCAGTACCCCCAGGGGGCCGACGGCGAACACTGAAGCTTTCTTT.

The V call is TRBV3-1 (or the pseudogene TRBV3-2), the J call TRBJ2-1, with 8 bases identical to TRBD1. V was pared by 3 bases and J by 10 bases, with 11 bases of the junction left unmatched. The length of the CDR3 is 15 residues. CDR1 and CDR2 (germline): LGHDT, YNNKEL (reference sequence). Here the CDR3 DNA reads TGTGCCAGCAGCCAGTCCGAGGGCAGGGGGCGGGAGCAGTTCTTC. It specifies CASSQSEGRGREQFF.

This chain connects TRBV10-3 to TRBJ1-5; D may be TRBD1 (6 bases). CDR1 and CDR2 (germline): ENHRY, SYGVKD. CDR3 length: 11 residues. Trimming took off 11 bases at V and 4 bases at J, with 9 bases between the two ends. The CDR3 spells CAAGQNQPQHF. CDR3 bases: TGTGCCGCCGGACAGAATCAGCCCCAGCATTTT.

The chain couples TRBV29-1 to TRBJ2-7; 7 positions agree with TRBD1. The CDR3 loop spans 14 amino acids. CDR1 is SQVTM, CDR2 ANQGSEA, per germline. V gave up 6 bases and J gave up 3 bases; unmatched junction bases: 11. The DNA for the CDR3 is TGCAGCGTGAAAGCTAGTTGGGACAGCTACGAGCAGTACTTC. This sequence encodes CSVKASWDSYEQYF.

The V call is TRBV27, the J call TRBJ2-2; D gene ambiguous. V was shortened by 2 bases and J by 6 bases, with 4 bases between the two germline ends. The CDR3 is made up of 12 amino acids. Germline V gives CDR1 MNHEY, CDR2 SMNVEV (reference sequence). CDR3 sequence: CASSLIAGELFF. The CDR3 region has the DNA TGTGCCAGCAGTTTAATCGCCGGGGAGCTGTTTTTT.

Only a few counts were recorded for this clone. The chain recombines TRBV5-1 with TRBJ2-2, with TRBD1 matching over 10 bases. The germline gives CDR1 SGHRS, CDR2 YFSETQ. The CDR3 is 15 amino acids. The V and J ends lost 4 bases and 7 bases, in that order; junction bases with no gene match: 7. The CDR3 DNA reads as TGCGCCAGCAGCCCCGGGACAGGGGTTATCGGGGAGCTGTTTTTT. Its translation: CASSPGTGVIGELFF. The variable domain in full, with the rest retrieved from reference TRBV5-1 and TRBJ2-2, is KAGVTQTPRYLIKTRGQQVTLSCSPISGHRSVSWYQQTPGQGLQFLFEYFSETQRNKGNFPGRFSGRQFSNSRSEMNVSTLELGDSALYLCASSPGTGVIGELFFGEGSRLTVL.

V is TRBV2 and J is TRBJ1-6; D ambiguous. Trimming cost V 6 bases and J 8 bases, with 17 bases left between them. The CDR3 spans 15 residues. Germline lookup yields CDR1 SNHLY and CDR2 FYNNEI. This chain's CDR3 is CASRIQQTTYSPLHF. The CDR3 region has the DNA TGTGCCAGCAGGATCCAACAGACTACGTATTCACCCCTCCACTTT. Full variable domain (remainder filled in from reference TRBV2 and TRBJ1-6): EPEVTQTPSHQVTQMGQEVILRCVPISNHLYFYWYRQILGQKVEFLVSFYNNEISEKSEIFDDQFSVERPDGSNFTLKIRSTKLEDSAMYFCASRIQQTTYSPLHFGNGTRLTVT.

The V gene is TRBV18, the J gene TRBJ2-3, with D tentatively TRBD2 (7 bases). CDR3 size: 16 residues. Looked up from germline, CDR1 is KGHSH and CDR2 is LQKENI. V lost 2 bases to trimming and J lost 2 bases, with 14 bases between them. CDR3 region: CASSPYRGAATDTQYF. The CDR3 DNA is TGTGCCAGCTCACCATATCGGGGGGCCGCCACAGATACGCAGTATTTT.

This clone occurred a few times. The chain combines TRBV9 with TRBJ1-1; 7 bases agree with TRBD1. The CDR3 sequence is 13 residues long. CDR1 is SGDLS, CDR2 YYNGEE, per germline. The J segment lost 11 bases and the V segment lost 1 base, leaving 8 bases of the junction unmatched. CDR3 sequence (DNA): TGTGCCAGCAGCGTAACCGAGGGGGCTGTGGCTTTCTTT. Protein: CASSVTEGAVAFF.